This T cell receptor beta chain was documented in a study of blood T cell repertoires in COVID-19. Study-level information: Sites in the United States, Italy and Spain provided acute and convalescent COVID-19 samples. Nucleic acid was either cDNA or gDNA, and it came from T cells, B-cell-depleted T cells, or PBMCs.

CDR3 length equals 14 residues. V dropped 7 bases and J dropped 8 bases, with 20 bases sitting between them. Germline V lookup: CDR1 MDHEN, CDR2 SYDVKM. Per the authors' pipeline: Amplification with reference gene primers provided the estimates of nucleated cell counts. Using immunoSEQ multiplex PCR, the repertoire was profiled, and TCRdb retains in-frame clones only, with some absent. From that table come the V and J calls and clone size; the DNA was used to work out D and trimming. The sample has approximately 80,000 clones, around four fifths seen once. Input material: peripheral blood. V gene TRBV28 combines with J gene TRBJ1-2, with a weak D call TRBD1 (5 bases). The TCR originated in a human donor in a cohort sampled during active COVID-19. The CDR3: CASIMGGASKGYTF. Written as DNA, the CDR3 is TGTGCCAGCATCATGGGTGGGGCTTCGAAGGGCTACACCTTC.